The present T cell receptor beta chain was sequenced within a study of T-cell reconstitution after alpha-beta-depleted transplantation in children. This clonotype showed up just a few times. In germline, CDR1 is GTSNPN, CDR2 SVGIG (reference sequence). The CDR3 loop spans 16 amino acids. With 5 bases removed from V and 4 bases from J, the gap between germline ends came to 24 bases. The authors prepared the TCRbeta library with unique molecular identifiers. Via MiXCR, TCRdb re-called the PCR reads, giving one row per CDR3 protein. The sample records some 490,000 distinct CDR3 sequences, 12% being singletons.

This chain joins TRBV30 and TRBJ2-7; TRBD1 might be the D (5 bases). This receptor was taken from a human donor who donated a stem cell graft to a child with combined immunodeficiency. The sequencing used PBMCs from the stem cell graft donor, collected from the stem cell graft. The CDR3 here is CAWESRLNRSRYEQYF. DNA for the CDR3: TGTGCCTGGGAAAGCAGATTAAACAGGTCGAGATACGAGCAGTACTTC.